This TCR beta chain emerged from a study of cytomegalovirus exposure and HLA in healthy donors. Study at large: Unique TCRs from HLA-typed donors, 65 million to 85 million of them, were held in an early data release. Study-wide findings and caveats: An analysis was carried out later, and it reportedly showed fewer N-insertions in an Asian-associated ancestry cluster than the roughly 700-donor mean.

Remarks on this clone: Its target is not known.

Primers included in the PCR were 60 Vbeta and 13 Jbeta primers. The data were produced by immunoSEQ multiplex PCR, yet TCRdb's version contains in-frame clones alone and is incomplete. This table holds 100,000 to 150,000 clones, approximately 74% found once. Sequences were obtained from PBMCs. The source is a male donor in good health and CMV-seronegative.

The DNA of the CDR3 is TGCGCCAGCAGTGAGTCGACTCATCGGGAAGATTCCTACGAGCAGTACTTC. Encoded protein: CASSESTHREDSYEQYF. The rearrangement links TRBV10-1 to TRBJ2-7; possible D gene TRBD2, 5 bases. The germline V gene encodes CDR1 WNHNN and CDR2 SYGVQD (reference sequence). This CDR3 is 17 amino acids long. Trimming cost V 0 bases and J 1 base, with 16 bases left between them.